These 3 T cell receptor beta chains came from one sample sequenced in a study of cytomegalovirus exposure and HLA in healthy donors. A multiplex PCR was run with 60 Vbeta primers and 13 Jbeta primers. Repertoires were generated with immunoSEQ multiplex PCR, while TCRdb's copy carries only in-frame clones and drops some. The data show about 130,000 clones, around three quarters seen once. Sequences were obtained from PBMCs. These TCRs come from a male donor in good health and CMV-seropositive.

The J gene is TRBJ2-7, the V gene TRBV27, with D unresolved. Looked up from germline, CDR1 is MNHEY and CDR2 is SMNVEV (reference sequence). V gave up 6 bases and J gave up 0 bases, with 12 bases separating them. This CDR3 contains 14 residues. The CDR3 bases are TGTGCCAGCAGCCGCGTTTCCTCCTCCTACGAGCAGTACTTC. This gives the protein CASSRVSSSYEQYF.

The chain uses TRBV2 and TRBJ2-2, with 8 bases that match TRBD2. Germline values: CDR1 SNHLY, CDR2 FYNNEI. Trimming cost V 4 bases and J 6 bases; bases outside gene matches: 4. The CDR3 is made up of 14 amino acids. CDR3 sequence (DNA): TGTGCCAGCAGTGGGACTAGCTCGTCCGGGGAGCTGTTTTTT. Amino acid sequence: CASSGTSSSGELFF.

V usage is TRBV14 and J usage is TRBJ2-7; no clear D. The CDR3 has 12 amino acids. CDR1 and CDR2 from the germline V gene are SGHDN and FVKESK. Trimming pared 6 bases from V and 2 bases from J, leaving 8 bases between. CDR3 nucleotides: TGTGCCAGCAGTCGTACTACCTACGAGCAGTACTTC. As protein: CASSRTTYEQYF.